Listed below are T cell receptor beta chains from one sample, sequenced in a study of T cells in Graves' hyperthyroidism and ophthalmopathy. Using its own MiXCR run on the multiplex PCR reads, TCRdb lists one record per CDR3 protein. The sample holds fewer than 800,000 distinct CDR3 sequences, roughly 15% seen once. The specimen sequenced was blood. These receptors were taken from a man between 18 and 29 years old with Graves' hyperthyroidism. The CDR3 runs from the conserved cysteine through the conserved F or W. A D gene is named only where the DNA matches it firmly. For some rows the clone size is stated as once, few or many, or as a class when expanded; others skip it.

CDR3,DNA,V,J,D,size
CASLLGWGTSGQETQYF,TGTGCCAGCTTATTGGGGTGGGGGACTAGCGGTCAAGAGACCCAGTACTTC,TRBV12-3/TRBV12-4,TRBJ2-5,TRBD2,many
CASSFGTGVDSPLHF,TGTGCCAGCAGTTTCGGGACAGGGGTAGATTCACCCCTCCACTTT,TRBV27,TRBJ1-6,TRBD1,few
CASSPRYGRLQETQYF,TGTGCCAGCAGCCCGCGGTACGGGAGGCTACAAGAGACCCAGTACTTC,TRBV6-1,TRBJ2-5,TRBD2,many
CASSLSLAGEQYF,TGTGCCAGCAGCTTGTCACTAGCGGGAGAGCAGTACTTC,TRBV7-9,TRBJ2-7,TRBD2,.
CASSSRPTGELFF,TGTGCCAGCAGTTCCCGGCCCACCGGGGAGCTGTTTTTT,TRBV28,TRBJ2-2,.,many
CASSPRLDLTYNEQFF,TGTGCCAGCAGCCCTCGTCTCGACCTCACCTACAATGAGCAGTTCTTC,TRBV9,TRBJ2-1,.,few
CASSEMDSGQETQYF,TGTGCCAGCAGTGAAATGGACTCTGGGCAAGAGACCCAGTACTTC,TRBV25-1,TRBJ2-5,.,once
CSARGLAGPERNEQFF,TGCAGTGCTAGGGGACTAGCGGGCCCCGAACGTAATGAGCAGTTCTTC,TRBV20-1,TRBJ2-1,TRBD2,few
CASSLVRQKTDTQYF,TGTGCCAGCAGCTTAGTCCGACAGAAGACAGATACGCAGTATTTT,TRBV7-2,TRBJ2-3,.,many
CASSNGLYNEQFF,TGTGCCAGCAGCAACGGACTTTACAATGAGCAGTTCTTC,TRBV7-9,TRBJ2-1,.,.
CASSSRQGYNEQFF,TGTGCCAGCAGCTCTAGACAGGGATACAATGAGCAGTTCTTC,TRBV7-2,TRBJ2-1,TRBD1,many
CASRNTLNTEAFF,TGTGCCAGCAGAAATACACTTAACACTGAAGCTTTCTTT,TRBV6-1,TRBJ1-1,.,many
CASSLLAGVKLAKNIQYF,TGTGCCAGCAGTCTGCTAGCGGGAGTGAAACTAGCCAAAAACATTCAGTACTTC,TRBV12-3/TRBV12-4,TRBJ2-4,TRBD2,many
CAWGRTGSEQFF,TGTGCCTGGGGGCGGACAGGGAGTGAGCAGTTCTTC,TRBV30,TRBJ2-1,TRBD1,few
CASSLEASGRAFF,TGTGCCAGCAGCTTAGAAGCTAGCGGGCGGGCTTTCTTT,TRBV7-9,TRBJ1-1,.,.
CASSFDRGNTGELFF,TGTGCCAGCAGCTTCGACAGGGGAAATACCGGGGAGCTGTTTTTT,TRBV7-3,TRBJ2-2,TRBD1,few
CASSQVPAGAKNIQYF,TGTGCCAGCAGCCAAGTCCCAGCGGGAGCCAAAAACATTCAGTACTTC,TRBV3-1,TRBJ2-4,.,few
CASSHGTAYNEQFF,TGTGCCAGCAGTCACGGGACAGCCTACAATGAGCAGTTCTTC,TRBV6-1,TRBJ2-1,TRBD1,many
CASSTGSGTEAFF,TGTGCCAGCAGTACAGGGAGTGGGACTGAAGCTTTCTTT,TRBV25-1,TRBJ1-1,.,.
CASSFVGPGGRSEQFF,TGTGCCAGCAGTTTCGTTGGTCCGGGAGGGCGTAGTGAGCAGTTCTTC,TRBV12-3/TRBV12-4,TRBJ2-1,TRBD2,.
CASSRTGKSEQYF,TGCGCCAGCAGCAGGACAGGGAAATCCGAGCAGTACTTC,TRBV5-1,TRBJ2-7,TRBD1,few
CASSTPAGQGNSPLHF,TGTGCCAGTAGTACCCCCGCGGGACAGGGCAATTCACCCCTCCACTTT,TRBV19,TRBJ1-6,TRBD1,few
CASSPPSGRAYNEQFF,TGTGCCAGCAGCCCCCCTAGCGGGAGGGCATACAATGAGCAGTTCTTC,TRBV7-2,TRBJ2-1,TRBD2,.
CASSLRLVGVSDTQYF,TGTGCCAGCAGCTTAAGACTAGTGGGAGTGTCAGATACGCAGTATTTT,TRBV7-8,TRBJ2-3,.,.
CSARGSSLRSYNEQFF,TGCAGTGCTAGGGGGTCCTCGCTCCGCTCCTACAATGAGCAGTTCTTC,TRBV20-1,TRBJ2-1,.,few
CASSQGGHEQYF,TGTGCCAGCAGCCAAGGAGGGCACGAGCAGTACTTC,TRBV3-1,TRBJ2-7,.,many
CASSLSSRVWDEKLFF,TGTGCCAGCAGCTTGAGCAGCCGGGTCTGGGATGAAAAACTGTTTTTT,TRBV5-6,TRBJ1-4,.,.
CASRSTGTSWVYNEQFF,TGTGCCAGCAGGTCTACCGGGACTAGCTGGGTCTACAATGAGCAGTTCTTC,TRBV5-5,TRBJ2-1,TRBD2,.
CASSILAGVRNYNEQFF,TGTGCCAGCAGTATACTAGCGGGAGTGAGGAACTACAATGAGCAGTTCTTC,TRBV2,TRBJ2-1,TRBD2,many
CASSELGGTYGYTF,TGTGCCAGCAGCGAGCTAGGAGGCACCTATGGCTACACCTTC,TRBV9,TRBJ1-2,.,.
CSARDPGLAGTYEQYF,TGCAGTGCTAGAGACCCCGGACTAGCGGGGACCTACGAGCAGTACTTC,TRBV20-1,TRBJ2-7,TRBD2,many
CASSPGVITAFF,TGTGCCAGCAGCCCCGGAGTCATTACAGCTTTCTTT,TRBV28,TRBJ1-1,.,.
CASSDPGTVDGYTF,TGCGCCAGCTCTGACCCGGGGACAGTCGATGGCTACACCTTC,TRBV10-2,TRBJ1-2,TRBD1,.
CASSQVSSGSLETQYF,TGTGCCAGCAGCCAAGTCTCTAGCGGGAGCTTAGAGACCCAGTACTTC,TRBV4-2,TRBJ2-5,TRBD2,few
CASSPAGTAYEQYF,TGTGCCAGCAGCCCTGCCGGGACAGCCTACGAGCAGTACTTC,TRBV7-2,TRBJ2-7,TRBD1,many
CATSDWTGAQHF,TGTGCCACCAGTGATTGGACAGGGGCCCAGCATTTT,TRBV24-1,TRBJ1-5,TRBD1,.
CSAVRTSTDTQYF,TGCAGTGCAGTACGGACTAGCACAGATACGCAGTATTTT,TRBV20-1,TRBJ2-3,.,many
CASRIDRGGETQYF,TGTGCCAGCAGAATCGACAGGGGTGGGGAGACCCAGTACTTC,TRBV6-2/TRBV6-3,TRBJ2-5,TRBD1,few
CASSRLANTYNEQFF,TGTGCCAGCAGCAGACTCGCGAACACCTACAATGAGCAGTTCTTC,TRBV7-6,TRBJ2-1,.,.
CSASRGQDEKLFF,TGCAGTGCCTCCAGGGGGCAGGATGAAAAACTGTTTTTT,TRBV20-1,TRBJ1-4,TRBD1,.
CASRYSTGAAHEKLFF,TGTGCCAGCAGATACAGTACAGGGGCCGCTCATGAAAAACTGTTTTTT,TRBV2,TRBJ1-4,TRBD1,.
CSASTGERPQHF,TGCAGTGCCTCGACAGGGGAGCGGCCCCAGCATTTT,TRBV20-1,TRBJ1-5,TRBD1,few
CASTPTEGGRTEAFF,TGCGCCAGCACGCCGACGGAGGGAGGGCGAACTGAAGCTTTCTTT,TRBV4-1,TRBJ1-1,.,.
CASSLTSGSPLHF,TGTGCCAGCAGTTTGACATCGGGTTCACCCCTCCACTTT,TRBV27,TRBJ1-6,.,many
CASSLALNGGGRATQETQYF,TGTGCCAGCAGTTTAGCGCTAAATGGGGGCGGGAGGGCCACCCAAGAGACCCAGTACTTC,TRBV12-3/TRBV12-4,TRBJ2-5,TRBD2,many
CATRGGPGGYTF,TGTGCCACCCGAGGGGGGCCGGGTGGCTACACCTTC,TRBV6-1,TRBJ1-2,.,.
CASTRGGGANKGEQYF,TGTGCCAGCACCCGGGGGGGTGGGGCCAATAAGGGCGAGCAGTACTTC,TRBV28,TRBJ2-7,TRBD2,many
CASSGAGDQPQHF,TGTGCCAGCAGTGGGGCAGGAGATCAGCCCCAGCATTTT,TRBV6-1,TRBJ1-5,.,.
CASSLNAGGGSSPLHF,TGTGCCAGCAGCCTGAACGCCGGGGGGGGCAGCTCACCCCTCCACTTT,TRBV3-1,TRBJ1-6,.,.
CATSRDLTAEAFF,TGTGCCACCAGCAGAGACCTTACGGCTGAAGCTTTCTTT,TRBV15,TRBJ1-1,.,.
CANSPGLAGVDEQFF,TGTGCCAACAGCCCGGGACTAGCGGGAGTGGATGAGCAGTTCTTC,TRBV11-2,TRBJ2-1,TRBD2,.
CASSFGGYTDTQYF,TGTGCCAGCAGTTTTGGCGGCTACACAGATACGCAGTATTTT,TRBV12-3/TRBV12-4,TRBJ2-3,.,many
CSAIQPTSTDTQYF,TGCAGTGCTATCCAACCGACTAGCACAGATACGCAGTATTTT,TRBV20-1,TRBJ2-3,.,.
CASSLGDRVASGGYTF,TGTGCCAGCAGCTTAGGAGACAGGGTCGCTTCGGGAGGCTACACCTTC,TRBV11-3,TRBJ1-2,TRBD1,.
CASSLSGQAEKLFF,TGTGCCAGCAGTTTATCTGGGCAGGCCGAAAAACTGTTTTTT,TRBV28,TRBJ1-4,.,many
CASSQGTGGSTDTQYF,TGCGCCAGCAGCCAAGGAACAGGGGGCAGCACAGATACGCAGTATTTT,TRBV4-1,TRBJ2-3,TRBD1,.
CASIPVAGGRGEQFF,TGTGCCAGCATTCCGGTAGCGGGCGGGCGGGGTGAGCAGTTCTTC,TRBV28,TRBJ2-1,TRBD2,.